These 6 T cell receptor beta chains share one sample of origin, sequenced in a study of blood T cell repertoires in COVID-19. Profiling relied on immunoSEQ multiplex PCR, and the TCRdb table lists in-frame clones only, not all of them. Of 470,000 or so clones in the sample, 85% to 90% were seen once. The sample taken for sequencing was peripheral blood. The receptors derive from a woman in her twenties or thirties with acute or convalescent COVID-19.

The genes are TRBV3-1 (or the pseudogene TRBV3-2) and TRBJ2-5, with TRBD2 identical over 14 bases. The germline V gene encodes CDR1 LGHDT and CDR2 YNNKEL (reference sequence). The CDR3 consists of 18 residues. The V gene end was trimmed by 2 bases and the J gene end by 1 base; junction bases not matched to a gene: 6. This chain's CDR3 is CASSQTGTSGGFQETQYF. The CDR3 region has the DNA TGTGCCAGCAGCCAAACCGGGACTAGCGGGGGATTCCAAGAGACCCAGTACTTC.

This chain connects TRBV6-6 to TRBJ1-1; D is unclear. CDR3 length equals 15 residues. Germline V lookup: CDR1 MNHNY, CDR2 SVGAGI (reference sequence). The ends were cut back, 4 bases at V and 4 bases at J, with 16 bases in the middle. CDR3 sequence reads: CASSSPETWATEAFF. The CDR3 DNA follows: TGTGCCAGCAGTTCGCCAGAGACATGGGCCACTGAAGCTTTCTTT.

This chain links TRBV7-9 with TRBJ1-2; D is undetermined. Germline CDR1 reads SEHNR; CDR2 reads FQNEAQ (reference sequence). The CDR3 sequence is 13 residues long. Trimming took 5 bases from V and 8 from J, leaving 15 bases between them. The CDR3 sequence: CASSPTARAGYTF. The CDR3 nucleotides read TGTGCCAGCAGCCCGACCGCGCGGGCGGGCTACACCTTC.

J is TRBJ2-7 and V is TRBV11-2; TRBD1 matches 9 bases. CDR3 length equals 14 residues. Germline CDR1 is SGHAT and CDR2 is FQNNGV. J was trimmed by 7 bases and V by 5 bases; bases with no gene match: 9. The CDR3 region is CASSQRDRAGEQYF. For the CDR3, the DNA is TGTGCCAGCAGCCAACGGGACAGGGCAGGTGAGCAGTACTTC.

This sequence joins TRBV13 and TRBJ1-1; no firm D call. Germline values: CDR1 PRHDT, CDR2 FYEKMQ (reference sequence). V lost 0 bases, J lost 6 bases, and 11 bases lay in between. The CDR3 loop spans 14 amino acids. In nucleotides, the CDR3 is TGTGCCAGCAGCTTAGGACAGTTTAGATCTGAAGCTTTCTTT. Amino acids: CASSLGQFRSEAFF.

This clone was seen a handful of times. The V call is TRBV20-1, the J call TRBJ1-2; D not resolved. The CDR3 is made up of 9 amino acids. The germline CDR1 and CDR2 sequences are DFQATT and SNEGSKA (reference sequence). The CDR3 here is CSPKYGYTF. In nucleotides, the CDR3 is TGCAGCCCTAAGTACGGCTACACCTTC.